The T cell receptor beta chain described here comes from a study of blood T cells in healthy people across ages (dated by TCRdb to between 2014 and 2017). Regarding the research as a whole: In model experiments, template switching captured about one uniquely barcoded TCR beta cDNA molecule for every two T cells. Age-related changes in TCR beta repertoire diversity were measured in the study by deep sequencing normalized with unique cDNA molecular identifiers. The donors were divided into four age groups: young (average 16 years), middle-aged (about 40), aged (about 61) and long-lived (around 80). Using the same blood draw, the study looked at two additional independent replicas of 1 million unique cDNA reads for two donors, one aged 18 to 30 and the other aged 80 or older. Study-level results and caveats: Because donor CMV infection status was unknown, age-related changes in expanded clonotypes were potentially confounded. The long-lived group showed more naive CD4+ T cells, fewer expanded clones and increased TCR diversity than the aged group, suggesting age selection. Observed TCR beta diversity per million T cells fell roughly linearly with age, and a significant reduction was already apparent by age about 36. Estimates of total diversity from one million sequenced T cells were regarded as lower bounds and underestimates. There was a strong correlation between observed TCR beta diversity and the percentage of naive T cells measured by flow cytometry. Bulk unsorted PBMC profiling prevented conclusive comparison of naive and antigen-experienced compartments.

Donors were approximately 42 systemically healthy Caucasian individuals from Russia aged about 6 to 100 years. Each donor gave about 9.7 milliliters of peripheral blood, drawn into EDTA-treated Vacutainer tubes. Ficoll-Paque density-gradient centrifugation was used to isolate PBMCs, with at least 7 million per sample. Total RNA, at least 6 micrograms per sample, was extracted from PBMCs with Trizol reagent. For every donor, an aliquot of PBMCs went through flow cytometry to measure the percentages of naive CD45RAhigh/CD27high T cells. The protocol used for the library was 5' RACE. The data were produced on an Illumina HiSeq 2500. A second PCR of roughly 7 to 11 cycles was performed with a sample-barcoded 5' primer and a J-beta primer mix. Each TCR beta cDNA molecule received a unique molecular identifier from a template-switch 5' adaptor carrying 12 random nucleotides. At least 2.5 million CDR3-containing paired-end reads were obtained from each sample. First-strand cDNA was synthesized from all RNA with the Mint cDNA synthesis kit, primed by a TRBC-specific oligonucleotide. All cDNA was treated with uracil-DNA glycosylase and then went through a first 18-cycle PCR with the universal primers M1SS and BC2_uni_R. Regarding the original processing steps: Each sample was normalized by randomly selecting 1 million high-quality reads, each carrying a distinct molecular identifier. Instead of being binned into consensus sequences, reads that shared molecular identifiers were thrown out. MiTCR, run with a Q25 quality threshold and the strictest error-elimination algorithm, handled CDR3 identification, clonotype clustering and error correction. Lower-bound total TCR beta diversity was estimated with a nonparametric unseen species model using Euler transformation. The public reads were reprocessed in TCRdb via fastp at Q25 and MiXCR, keeping in-frame beta chains. Each record represents a unique CDR3 protein, reported with the most common genes and DNA among its rows. The V and J calls reflect TCRdb's pipeline rather than the authors' work. The sample table holds over 750,000 distinct CDR3 sequences, of which more than 20% were seen once. In total, the top ten clones hold 9.4% of the sample.

The CDR3 sequence holds 13 residues, the cysteine and phenylalanine included. Only CDR3 DNA remains: 39 bases, in frame from the first base. The germline V gene (reference sequence) supplies CDR1 DFQATT and CDR2 SNEGSKA. At the junction V is shortened by 1 base and J by 5 bases, with 11 bases in between. This clonotype has a handful of counts. Its antigen is not yet known. Base qualities were left out, and no much larger clone turns up one base away. The same sample was also used in a study of T cells of mothers and their children. That second report states: Nine systemically healthy Caucasian individuals served as donors, namely three mothers together with their six children. cDNA synthesis used all of the extracted RNA, with roughly 1.5 ug of RNA in each 15 ul reaction. Sample barcodes and 2-4 random nucleotides were added via the M1S primer in the second PCR. Over 8 million TCR beta CDR3 reads came from each mother, compared with approximately 2.8 million reads from each child. Thymic selection shapes the output of TCR recombination in a similar way in related and unrelated pairs, and inherited differences have a minor effect. Normalized repertoire overlap was always found to be slightly, but never significantly, higher in related mother-child pairs than in unrelated mother-child pairs. With a sensitivity of approximately 96 clones per million clonotypes, no persistent microchimeric T cell clones were detected. The study used deep NGS to compare TCR beta repertoires of mothers and children, seeking features distinguishing related mother-child pairs from unrelated individuals. The mean age was 40 +/- 4 years for the mothers and approximately 11 +/- 4 years for the children. After adapter ligation with NEBNext reagents, the libraries were sequenced on Illumina HiSeq 2000 with 100+100 nt paired-end reads. To prevent cross-contamination, the mother and child libraries were prepared one month apart and sequenced in separate runs. Each donor had between roughly 500,000 and 2,100,000 distinct TCR beta clonotypes identified. Naive TCR beta clonotypes were estimated from low-frequency clonotypes matched to each donor's FACS-determined naive share, without sorting.

The chain couples TRBV20-1 to TRBJ2-5; TRBD2 is a possible D gene, resting on 6 matching bases. This receptor was identified in a boy between 10 and 17 years old in good health. Sequences were obtained from blood. The DNA sequence is TGCAGTGCTAGAGGACTAGGAGTTGAGACCCAGTACTTC. It is translated as CSARGLGVETQYF.